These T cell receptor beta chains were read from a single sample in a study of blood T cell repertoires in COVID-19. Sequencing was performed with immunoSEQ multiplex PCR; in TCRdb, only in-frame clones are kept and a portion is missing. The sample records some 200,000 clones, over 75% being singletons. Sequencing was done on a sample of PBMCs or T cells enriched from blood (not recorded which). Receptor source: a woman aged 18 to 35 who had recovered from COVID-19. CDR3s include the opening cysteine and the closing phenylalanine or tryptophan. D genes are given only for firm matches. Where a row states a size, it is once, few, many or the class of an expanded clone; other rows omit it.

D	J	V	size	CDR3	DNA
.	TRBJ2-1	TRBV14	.	CASRDRGFSEQFF	TGTGCCAGCAGGGATCGGGGGTTCTCTGAGCAGTTCTTC
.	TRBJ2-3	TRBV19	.	CAVSAVRVSTDTQYF	TGTGCCGTCAGTGCGGTACGCGTCAGCACAGATACGCAGTATTTT
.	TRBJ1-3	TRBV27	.	CASSPGYSGNTIYF	TGTGCCAGCAGCCCAGGGTACTCTGGAAACACCATATATTTT
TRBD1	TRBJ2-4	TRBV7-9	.	CASSLFEGAVKNIQYF	TGTGCCAGCAGCTTATTCGAGGGGGCGGTCAAAAACATTCAGTACTTC
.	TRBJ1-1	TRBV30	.	CAWSPRPGLGNTEAFF	TGTGCCTGGAGTCCCAGACCGGGACTGGGCAACACTGAAGCTTTCTTT
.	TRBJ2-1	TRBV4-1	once	CASSHGGEQFF	TGCGCCAGCAGCCATGGAGGTGAGCAGTTCTTC
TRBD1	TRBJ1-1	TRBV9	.	CASSGRDRGAYTEAFF	TGTGCCAGCAGCGGCCGGGACAGGGGAGCGTACACTGAAGCTTTCTTT
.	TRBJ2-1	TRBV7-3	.	CASSSDFSGNEQFF	TGTGCCAGCAGCTCAGACTTTAGCGGCAATGAGCAGTTCTTC
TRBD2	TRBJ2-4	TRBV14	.	CASSQAGLAGELAKNIQYF	TGTGCCAGCAGCCAGGCGGGACTAGCGGGAGAGCTAGCCAAAAACATTCAGTACTTC
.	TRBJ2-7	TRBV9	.	CASSVGGSGSYEQYF	TGTGCCAGCAGCGTTGGGGGCTCGGGTTCCTACGAGCAGTACTTC
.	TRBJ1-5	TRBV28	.	CASSFSGMDQPQHF	TGTGCCAGCAGTTTTAGCGGGATGGATCAGCCCCAGCATTTT
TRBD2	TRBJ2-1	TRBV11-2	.	CASSLFGWGGSSYNEQFF	TGTGCCAGCAGCTTATTTGGTTGGGGCGGGAGCTCCTACAATGAGCAGTTCTTC
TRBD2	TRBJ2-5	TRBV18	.	CASSPGLAQETQYF	TGTGCCAGCTCACCGGGACTAGCCCAAGAGACCCAGTACTTC
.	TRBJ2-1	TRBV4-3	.	CASSQDLLLPLLRDNEQFF	TGCGCCAGCAGCCAAGATCTCCTGCTTCCTTTACTAAGAGACAATGAGCAGTTCTTC
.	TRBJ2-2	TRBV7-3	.	CASRPGPDITGELFF	TGTGCCAGCAGACCCGGACCGGACATAACCGGGGAGCTGTTTTTT
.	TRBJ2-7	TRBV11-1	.	CASSLGPSVHEQYF	TGTGCCAGCAGCTTAGGCCCTTCGGTCCACGAGCAGTACTTC
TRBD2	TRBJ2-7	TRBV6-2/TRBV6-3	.	CASSYLAGVYEQYF	TGTGCCAGCAGTTACTTAGCGGGAGTCTACGAGCAGTACTTC
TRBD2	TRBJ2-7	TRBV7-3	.	CASSHRTSGRIYEQYF	TGTGCCAGCAGCCACAGAACTAGCGGGAGAATCTACGAGCAGTACTTC
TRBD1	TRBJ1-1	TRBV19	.	CASSIDRVTGENTEAFF	TGTGCCAGTAGTATAGATCGGGTGACAGGGGAGAACACTGAAGCTTTCTTT
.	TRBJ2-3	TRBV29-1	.	CSVDDYSADTQYF	TGCAGCGTTGATGATTATTCGGCAGATACGCAGTATTTT
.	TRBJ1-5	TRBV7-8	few	CASSFNSYSNQPQHF	TGTGCCAGCAGCTTTAACAGTTATAGCAATCAGCCCCAGCATTTT
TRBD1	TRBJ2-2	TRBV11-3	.	CASSEDRGGTGELFF	TGTGCCAGCAGCGAGGACAGGGGAGGGACCGGGGAGCTGTTTTTT
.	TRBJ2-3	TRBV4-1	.	CASSRTASTDTQYF	TGCGCCAGCAGCCGAACAGCTAGCACAGATACGCAGTATTTT
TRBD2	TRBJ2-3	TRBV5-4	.	CASSLEPSGRSTDTQYF	TGTGCCAGCAGCTTGGAGCCTAGCGGGAGGAGCACAGATACGCAGTATTTT
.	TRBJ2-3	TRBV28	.	CASSLWADSSTDTQYF	TGTGCCAGCAGTTTATGGGCGGACTCTAGCACAGATACGCAGTATTTT
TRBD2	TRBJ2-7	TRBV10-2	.	CASSLAGEGEQYF	TGCGCCAGCTCACTAGCGGGGGAGGGCGAGCAGTACTTC
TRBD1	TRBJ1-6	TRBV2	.	CASSDRTGMWSPLHF	TGTGCCAGCAGTGACAGGACAGGGATGTGGTCACCCCTCCACTTT
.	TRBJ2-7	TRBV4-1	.	CASSQGVSGYEQYF	TGCGCCAGCAGCCAAGGAGTCTCAGGCTACGAGCAGTACTTC
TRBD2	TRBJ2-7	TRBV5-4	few	CASSLGPSGAYEQYF	TGTGCCAGCAGCTTGGGTCCTAGCGGTGCCTACGAGCAGTACTTC
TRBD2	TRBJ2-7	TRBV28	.	CASTPGTRGYEQYF	TGTGCCAGCACCCCCGGGACTAGAGGCTACGAGCAGTACTTC
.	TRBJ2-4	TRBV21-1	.	CASSFGGDRVDIQYF	TGTGCCAGCAGCTTCGGGGGGGACAGGGTGGACATTCAGTACTTC
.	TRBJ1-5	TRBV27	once	CASSTATDQYQPQHF	TGTGCCAGCAGTACCGCGACAGACCAATATCAGCCCCAGCATTTT
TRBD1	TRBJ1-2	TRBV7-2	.	CASSLALGQGEGYTF	TGTGCCAGCAGCTTAGCGCTAGGTCAGGGGGAAGGCTACACCTTC
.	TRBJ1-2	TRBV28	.	CASNAVGRNYGYTF	TGTGCCAGCAACGCGGTGGGGAGAAACTATGGCTACACCTTC
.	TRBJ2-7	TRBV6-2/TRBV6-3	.	CASSYPETALSGVISYEQYF	TGTGCCAGCAGTTACCCCGAGACAGCCCTGTCGGGGGTTATCTCCTACGAGCAGTACTTC
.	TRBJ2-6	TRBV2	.	CASRLLAVGANVLTF	TGTGCCAGCAGACTACTAGCTGTGGGGGCCAACGTCCTGACTTTC
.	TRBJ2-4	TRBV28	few	CASIGRESVAKNIQYF	TGTGCCAGCATTGGACGGGAGAGCGTAGCCAAAAACATTCAGTACTTC
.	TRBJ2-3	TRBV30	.	CAWSGADTQYF	TGTGCCTGGAGCGGGGCAGATACGCAGTATTTT
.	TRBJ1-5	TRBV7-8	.	CASSLDGGYSNQPQHF	TGTGCCAGCAGCTTAGACGGGGGGTATAGCAATCAGCCCCAGCATTTT
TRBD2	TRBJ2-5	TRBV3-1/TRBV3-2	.	CASSPGPGTIQETQYF	TGTGCCAGCAGCCCCGGACCAGGGACTATCCAAGAGACCCAGTACTTC
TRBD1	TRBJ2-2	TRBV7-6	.	CASSVDRTTGELFF	TGTGCCAGCAGCGTGGACAGGACCACCGGGGAGCTGTTTTTT
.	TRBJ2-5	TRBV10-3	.	CAISEWRQETQYF	TGTGCCATCAGTGAATGGAGGCAAGAGACCCAGTACTTC
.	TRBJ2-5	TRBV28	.	CASSLPPGERETQYF	TGTGCCAGCAGTTTACCGCCCGGGGAGCGGGAGACCCAGTACTTC
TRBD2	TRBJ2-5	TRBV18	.	CASSSRLAGNQETQYF	TGTGCCAGCTCATCCCGACTAGCGGGGAACCAAGAGACCCAGTACTTC
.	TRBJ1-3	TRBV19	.	CASSVFLSSGNTIYF	TGTGCCAGTAGTGTATTTCTGAGCTCTGGAAACACCATATATTTT
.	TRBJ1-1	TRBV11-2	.	CASSFTAWSENTEAFF	TGTGCCAGCAGCTTTACGGCCTGGAGTGAGAACACTGAAGCTTTCTTT
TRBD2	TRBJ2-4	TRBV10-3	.	CAIRATSGNIQYF	TGTGCCATCAGGGCGACTAGCGGGAACATTCAGTACTTC
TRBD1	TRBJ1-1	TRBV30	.	CAWSVDRGTEAFF	TGTGCCTGGAGTGTAGACAGGGGCACTGAAGCTTTCTTT
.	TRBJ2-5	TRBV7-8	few	CASSLRAGGTQYF	TGTGCCAGCAGCTTAAGGGCGGGCGGGACCCAGTACTTC
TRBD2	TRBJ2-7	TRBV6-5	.	CASSYGLAGDEQYF	TGTGCCAGCAGTTACGGACTAGCGGGAGACGAGCAGTACTTC
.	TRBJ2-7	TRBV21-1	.	CASSKGFGGASGKDEQYF	TGTGCCAGCAGCAAAGGATTCGGGGGGGCTAGCGGGAAGGACGAGCAGTACTTC
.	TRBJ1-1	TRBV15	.	CATSRDKNTEAFF	TGTGCCACCAGCAGAGACAAGAACACTGAAGCTTTCTTT
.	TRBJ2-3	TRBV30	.	CAWTLYADTQYF	TGTGCCTGGACCCTATACGCAGATACGCAGTATTTT
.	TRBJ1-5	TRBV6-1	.	CASSERRARPQHF	TGTGCCAGCAGTGAGAGGAGAGCGAGGCCCCAGCATTTT